This is a list of T cell receptor beta chains from one sample in a study of cytomegalovirus exposure and HLA in healthy donors. Only in-frame clones appear in the TCRdb table, and some are missing; sequencing was by immunoSEQ multiplex PCR. The sample has about 120,000 clones, roughly 89% seen once. The sample taken for sequencing was PBMCs. The receptors were sampled from a woman aged 18-29 years in good health and CMV-seronegative. CDR3s leave out the opening cysteine and the closing phenylalanine or tryptophan.

J gene	V gene	CDR3 protein
TRBJ2-2	TRBV5-1	ASSPTGTTAGELF
TRBJ1-1	TRBV27	ASRTKERTEAF
TRBJ1-2	TRBV18	ASSPPTGTYGYT
TRBJ2-4	TRBV5-4	ASSLGTSGKNIQY
TRBJ2-5	TRBV11-2	ASSLSSRETQY
TRBJ1-4	TRBV19	ASRPRTGRDEKLF
TRBJ2-5	TRBV28	ASRDDRGLSGRETQY
TRBJ2-7	TRBV4-2	ASSHDRTGGYEQY
TRBJ2-2	TRBV27	ASSLFAGTAGELF
TRBJ2-1	TRBV4-3	ASSQDRGLAGKTNEQF
TRBJ2-1	TRBV7-2	ASLGQGASDEQF
TRBJ2-7	TRBV28	ASRGTGSSYEQY
TRBJ1-2	TRBV19	ASTRRGQGNHGYT
TRBJ2-3	TRBV6-4	ASSALAGTDTQY
TRBJ2-1	TRBV5-5	ASSLTSGTYNEQF
TRBJ2-3	TRBV29-1	SARTGHLTDTQY
TRBJ1-4	TRBV7-2	ASCRDRGDEKLF
TRBJ2-5	TRBV7-8	ASSSPGGQGKETQY
TRBJ2-3	TRBV28	ASTSQGSDTQY
TRBJ2-7	TRBV7-2	ASSLEASGGAYEQY
TRBJ1-6	TRBV28	AAGVPPLH
TRBJ2-1	TRBV4-3	ASSRSTGTIYNEQF
TRBJ2-3	TRBV30	AWSVIGADTQY
TRBJ2-2	TRBV6-6	ASSYYRPEEAGELF
TRBJ2-3	TRBV5-1	ASKRTSGVRDTQY
TRBJ1-2	TRBV4-1	ASSHTPSGTGGGANYGYT
TRBJ2-7	TRBV27	ASSSDTPYEQY
TRBJ2-3	TRBV5-1	ASSTGLAGGDDTQY
TRBJ1-1	TRBV7-9	ASSPRTGNTEAF
TRBJ2-7	TRBV6-6	ASSPTPGLAVYEQY
TRBJ1-1	TRBV9	ASSPGGDEAF
TRBJ2-1	TRBV18	ASSVRPGTSGPEQF
TRBJ1-6	TRBV4-3	ASSQDLRAGYNSPLH
TRBJ1-2	TRBV28	ASSSQGGYGYT
TRBJ1-5	TRBV30	AWSVYRGRLNQPQH
TRBJ1-6	TRBV28	ASSSQGVVDSPLH
TRBJ2-3	TRBV14	ASSPHSRFDTQY
TRBJ1-2	TRBV2	ASSERIGTGYYGYT
TRBJ1-6	TRBV2	ASILTGNSPLH
TRBJ1-4	TRBV7-8	ASSPRGSAQTVNEKLF
TRBJ1-2	TRBV5-1	ASSSSRNYGYT